This paragraph reports one TCR beta chain. This entry is derived from a study of cytomegalovirus exposure and HLA in healthy donors. Donors consisted of healthy bone marrow donors. CDR3 length: 15 amino acids. Germline assignment: CDR1 SGDLS and CDR2 YYNGEE. V lost 2 bases to trimming and J lost 6 bases; unmatched junction nucleotides: 9. PCR amplification relied on 60 Vbeta primers (plus 13 Jbeta primers). In the original analysis: Approximately 11 million of 80 million to 85 million unique TCR beta chains were shared, per a later count. Profiling relied on immunoSEQ multiplex PCR, and the TCRdb table lists in-frame clones only, not all of them. The V and J calls and clone size are taken from that table; D and trimming were inferred from the DNA. Among about 120,000 clones, less than 85% were seen once, and the ten largest hold 2% to 3%.

This clonotype was obtained from a man aged 25-45 years in good health and CMV-seronegative. The chain carries TRBV9 and TRBJ2-7; TRBD1 agrees at 9 bases. The source material was PBMCs. The CDR3 DNA follows: TGTGCCAGCAGCGTGGGGACAGGGAGTAGTGGCGAGCAGTACTTC. It specifies CASSVGTGSSGEQYF.